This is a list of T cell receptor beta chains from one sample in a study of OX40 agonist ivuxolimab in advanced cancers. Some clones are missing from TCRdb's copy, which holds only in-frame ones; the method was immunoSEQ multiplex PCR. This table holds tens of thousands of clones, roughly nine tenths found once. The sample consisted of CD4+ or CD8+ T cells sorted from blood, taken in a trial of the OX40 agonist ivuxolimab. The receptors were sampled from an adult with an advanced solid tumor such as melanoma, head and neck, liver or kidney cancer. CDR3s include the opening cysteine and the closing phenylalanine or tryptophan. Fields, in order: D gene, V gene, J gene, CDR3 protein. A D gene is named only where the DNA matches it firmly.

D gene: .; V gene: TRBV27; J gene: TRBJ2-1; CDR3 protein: CASNSPGPKGEQFF
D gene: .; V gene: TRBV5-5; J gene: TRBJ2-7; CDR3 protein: CASSFRENYEQYF
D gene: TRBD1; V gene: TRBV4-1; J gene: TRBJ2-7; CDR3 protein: CASSHARQRGTVGYEQYF
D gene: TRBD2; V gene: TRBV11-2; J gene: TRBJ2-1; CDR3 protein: CASSPRLAWNSNEQFF
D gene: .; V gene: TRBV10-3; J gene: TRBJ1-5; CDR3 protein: CAISEEIQTVGGQPQHF
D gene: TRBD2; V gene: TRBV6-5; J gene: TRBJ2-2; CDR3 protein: CASSYGGRGTGELFF
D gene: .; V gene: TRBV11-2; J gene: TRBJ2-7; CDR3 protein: CASSLDAGSIYEQYF
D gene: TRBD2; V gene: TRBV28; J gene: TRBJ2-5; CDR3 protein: CASSPRTSGSEETQYF
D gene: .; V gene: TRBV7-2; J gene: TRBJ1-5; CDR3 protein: CASSFDLGLNQPQHF
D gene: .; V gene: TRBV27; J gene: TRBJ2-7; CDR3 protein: CASSLVQGRRSYEQYF
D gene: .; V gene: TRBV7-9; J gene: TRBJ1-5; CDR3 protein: CASSPVGSNQPQHF
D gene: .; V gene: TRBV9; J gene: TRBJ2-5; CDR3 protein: CASSVNSLETQYF
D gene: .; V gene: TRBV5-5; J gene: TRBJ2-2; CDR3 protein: CASCGTVNTGELFF
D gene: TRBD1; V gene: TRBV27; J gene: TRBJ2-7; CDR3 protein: CASSLQSTGAPLIEQYF
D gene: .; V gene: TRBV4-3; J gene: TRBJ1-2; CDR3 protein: CASSQERTDPFYGYTF
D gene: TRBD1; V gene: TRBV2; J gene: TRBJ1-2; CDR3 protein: CASSEIGTEGIGLYGYTF
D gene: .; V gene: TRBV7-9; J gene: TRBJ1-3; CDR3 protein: CASSLVGSGNTIYF
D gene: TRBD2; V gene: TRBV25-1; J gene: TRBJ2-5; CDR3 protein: CASSEPPVRAGVETQYF
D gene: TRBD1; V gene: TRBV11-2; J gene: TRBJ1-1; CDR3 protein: CASSLGWGTGDLNTEAFF
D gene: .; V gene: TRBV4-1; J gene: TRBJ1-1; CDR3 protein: CASSLPSLDTEAFF
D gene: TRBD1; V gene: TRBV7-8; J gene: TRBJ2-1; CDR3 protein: CASSLLPGQGFGNEQFF
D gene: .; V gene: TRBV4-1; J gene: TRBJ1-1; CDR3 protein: CASSQERGVNTEAFF
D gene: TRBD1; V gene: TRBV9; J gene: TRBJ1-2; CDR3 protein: CASSVGGTGVYGYTF
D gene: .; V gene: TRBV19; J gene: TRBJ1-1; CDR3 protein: CASSLGARSQNTEAFF
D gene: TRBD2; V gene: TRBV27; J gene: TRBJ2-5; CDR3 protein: CASSPGLAGGQETQYF
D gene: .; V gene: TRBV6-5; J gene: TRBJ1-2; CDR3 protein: CASSYGSAYGYTF
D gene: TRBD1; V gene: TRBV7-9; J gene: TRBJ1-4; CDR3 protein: CASSPGQVGNEKLFF
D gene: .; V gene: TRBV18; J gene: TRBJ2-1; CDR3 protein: CASSPQGLSSYNEQFF